This T cell receptor beta chain derives from a study of T-cell reconstitution after alpha-beta-depleted transplantation in children. Study-wide findings and caveats: At one year after transplant, newly produced T cells mostly accounted for T-cell counts and diversity.

Of note for this clonotype: Its antigen is as yet unknown.

The CDR3 runs 17 residues. This sample's TCRbeta library carried unique molecular identifier barcodes. Each CDR3 protein gets one entry after TCRdb re-called the PCR reads with MiXCR. Of a few hundred thousand distinct CDR3 sequences listed, approximately 13% are singletons. This rearrangement joins TRBV21-1 to TRBJ2-6; TRBD2 reflects the table's D call only, with no check against the DNA. TRBV21-1 is deemed a pseudogene. This TCR came from a male patient under 18 who had a stem cell transplant for acute myeloid leukemia, so the T cells may come from the graft donor. The sample here was PBMCs, mostly from graft donor cells, taken 360 days after TCRalphabeta/CD19-depleted stem cell transplant. CDR3: CASSKEGLAKGANVLTF. CDR3 coding DNA: TGTGCCAGCAGCAAGGAGGGCCTCGCGAAGGGGGCCAACGTCCTGACTTTC.